Listed below are T cell receptor beta chains from one sample, sequenced in a study of blood T cell repertoires in COVID-19. Libraries were prepared by immunoSEQ multiplex PCR; TCRdb keeps only in-frame clonotypes and omits some of them. The sample has around 27,000 clones; 70% to 90% are singletons. Sample: peripheral blood. The receptors here all came from a human donor in a cohort sampled during active COVID-19. The CDR3 runs from the conserved cysteine through the conserved F or W. Each record gives: D gene, J gene, V gene, clone size, CDR3 protein, CDR3 DNA. The D gene is left open where the match is weak. Expanded clones get a size class; other rows say once, few or many, or leave the size out.

D: NA
J: TRBJ2-7
V: TRBV7-9
size: NA
CDR3: CASSFGSGGASYEQYF
DNA: TGTGCCAGCAGCTTTGGTTCTGGGGGGGCCAGCTACGAGCAGTACTTC

D: NA
J: TRBJ2-1
V: TRBV9
size: NA
CDR3: CASSVVTTGNEQFF
DNA: TGTGCCAGCAGCGTAGTAACCACGGGCAATGAGCAGTTCTTC

D: TRBD2
J: TRBJ2-2
V: TRBV11-3
size: once
CDR3: CASTILAGGPNTGELFF
DNA: TGTGCCAGCACTATACTAGCGGGGGGGCCGAACACCGGGGAGCTGTTTTTT

D: TRBD1
J: TRBJ1-1
V: TRBV5-1
size: NA
CDR3: CASSWTQGQGAEGTEAFF
DNA: TGCGCCAGCAGCTGGACTCAGGGACAGGGGGCTGAAGGCACTGAAGCTTTCTTT

D: TRBD1
J: TRBJ2-1
V: TRBV2
size: NA
CDR3: CASSAKTGNEQFF
DNA: TGTGCCAGCAGCGCAAAGACAGGGAATGAGCAGTTCTTC

D: TRBD1
J: TRBJ2-2
V: TRBV19
size: NA
CDR3: CASSTRTGGDAGELFF
DNA: TGTGCCAGTAGTACACGGACAGGGGGCGACGCCGGGGAGCTGTTTTTT

D: NA
J: TRBJ2-2
V: TRBV5-1
size: NA
CDR3: CASSLLPGANTGELFF
DNA: TGCGCCAGCAGCTTGCTACCAGGGGCGAACACCGGGGAGCTGTTTTTT

D: NA
J: TRBJ2-1
V: TRBV7-9
size: NA
CDR3: CASSPPLGGRNNEQFF
DNA: TGTGCCAGCAGCCCTCCTCTTGGGGGGAGGAACAATGAGCAGTTCTTC

D: TRBD1
J: TRBJ2-2
V: TRBV19
size: NA
CDR3: CASSLMGTANTGELFF
DNA: TGTGCCAGTAGTCTGATGGGGACAGCTAACACCGGGGAGCTGTTTTTT

D: NA
J: TRBJ2-7
V: TRBV9
size: NA
CDR3: CASSVGRDSSSYEQYF
DNA: TGTGCCAGCAGCGTAGGCAGGGATAGCAGTTCCTACGAGCAGTACTTC

D: TRBD1
J: TRBJ2-1
V: TRBV19
size: NA
CDR3: CASSIRQGARNEQFF
DNA: TGTGCCAGTAGTATCCGACAGGGGGCTAGGAATGAGCAGTTCTTC

D: TRBD2
J: TRBJ2-5
V: TRBV2
size: NA
CDR3: CASSGTSGGETQYF
DNA: TGTGCCAGCAGTGGGACTAGCGGGGGGGAGACCCAGTACTTC

D: NA
J: TRBJ1-6
V: TRBV5-1
size: few
CDR3: CASSLGGRPDSPLHF
DNA: TGCGCCAGCAGCTTAGGGGGAAGGCCAGATTCACCCCTCCACTTT

D: NA
J: TRBJ1-6
V: TRBV6-5
size: NA
CDR3: CASSPGQYNSPLHF
DNA: TGTGCCAGCAGCCCCGGACAGTATAATTCACCCCTCCACTTT

D: NA
J: TRBJ1-5
V: TRBV6-5
size: few
CDR3: CASRPRGVWNQPQHF
DNA: TGTGCCAGCAGACCACGGGGGGTATGGAATCAGCCCCAGCATTTT

D: NA
J: TRBJ1-6
V: TRBV10-1
size: NA
CDR3: CASSEQKNSPLHF
DNA: TGCGCCAGCAGTGAACAGAAGAATTCACCCCTCCACTTT

D: TRBD2
J: TRBJ2-7
V: TRBV7-8
size: NA
CDR3: CASSSHGGGEQYF
DNA: TGTGCCAGCAGCTCCCACGGGGGGGGAGAGCAGTACTTC

D: NA
J: TRBJ2-7
V: TRBV5-5
size: once
CDR3: CASSFRDTSYEQYF
DNA: TGTGCCAGCAGCTTTAGGGACACCTCCTACGAGCAGTACTTC

D: TRBD2
J: TRBJ2-7
V: TRBV5-1
size: few
CDR3: CASSSLAGATYEQYF
DNA: TGCGCCAGCAGCTCTCTAGCGGGCGCAACCTACGAGCAGTACTTC

D: TRBD1
J: TRBJ1-6
V: TRBV7-2
size: few
CDR3: CASRGQTGGTPLHF
DNA: TGTGCCAGCAGAGGGCAGACAGGGGGCACACCCCTCCACTTT

D: NA
J: TRBJ1-3
V: TRBV2
size: NA
CDR3: CASSVQGGGNTIYF
DNA: TGTGCCAGCAGTGTACAGGGCGGTGGAAACACCATATATTTT

D: TRBD1
J: TRBJ1-2
V: TRBV7-9
size: NA
CDR3: CASSSSQGPTNYGYTF
DNA: TGTGCCAGCAGCTCCTCACAGGGGCCTACTAACTATGGCTACACCTTC

D: TRBD1
J: TRBJ2-4
V: TRBV6-6
size: NA
CDR3: CASSHGTGLGNKNIQYF
DNA: TGTGCCAGCAGTCATGGGACAGGGTTAGGAAACAAAAACATTCAGTACTTC